One sample yielded the 30 T cell receptor beta chains listed below, sequenced in a study of early T cells in non-severe SARS-CoV-2 infection. Via MiXCR, TCRdb re-called the 5' RACE reads, giving one row per CDR3 protein. This sample has approximately 77,000 distinct CDR3 sequences, with approximately 12% found just once. Sequencing was done on a sample of whole blood. Every receptor here comes from an adult who was a healthcare worker with PCR-confirmed SARS-CoV-2 infection or an uninfected control (not recorded which).

The genes are TRBV19 and TRBJ2-7, with 15 bases lining up with TRBD2. The V gene end was trimmed by 5 bases and the J gene end by 4 bases; junction bases not matched to a gene: 3. The CDR3 length is 15 residues. Germline CDR1 is LNHDA and CDR2 is SQIVND (reference sequence). CDR3 nucleotides: TGTGCCAGTAGTTCGGGGACTAGCGGGAGGTACGAGCAGTACTTC. This sequence encodes CASSSGTSGRYEQYF.

V usage is TRBV19 and J usage is TRBJ2-4; D tentatively reads TRBD1 or TRBD2 (5 bases each). Germline lookup yields CDR1 LNHDA and CDR2 SQIVND (reference sequence). CDR3 length: 15 residues. Trimming shortened V by 3 bases and J by 0 bases, and 9 bases separated the two germline ends. This CDR3 reads CASSIGAGAKNIQYF. The CDR3 DNA reads TGTGCCAGTAGTATCGGGGCGGGAGCCAAAAACATTCAGTACTTC.

This clonotype was detected only a few times. V gene TRBV11-2 combines with J gene TRBJ2-1; 9 positions match TRBD1. The length of the CDR3 is 18 residues. V gave up 1 base and J gave up 3 bases; unmatched junction bases: 10. Germline CDR1 SGHAT, CDR2 FQNNGV. CDR3 in DNA: TGTGCCAGCAGCTTAGCCACCGGGACAGGGCATCACTACAATGAGCAGTTCTTC. As protein: CASSLATGTGHHYNEQFF.

The CDR3 reads CASSSSGRRYNEQFF. The DNA of the CDR3 is TGTGCCAGCAGCTCTAGCGGGAGGAGGTACAATGAGCAGTTCTTC. This chain uses TRBV7-2 with TRBJ2-1; 11 bases are shared with TRBD2. The CDR3 sequence is 15 residues long. V trimming: 4 bases; J trimming: 4 bases; junction bases outside the gene matches: 3. Germline V gene lookup returns CDR1 SGHTA and CDR2 FQGNSA.

V gene TRBV20-1 combines with J gene TRBJ1-5; D may be TRBD1 (6 bases). V lost 4 bases and J 2 bases, leaving 6 bases between the germline ends. This CDR3 comprises 12 residues. Per germline, CDR1 DFQATT and CDR2 SNEGSKA (reference sequence). Here the CDR3 reads CSATGGNQPQHF. In DNA, the CDR3 is TGCAGTGCTACAGGGGGCAATCAGCCCCAGCATTTT.

There are many counts of this clonotype. This chain links TRBV20-1 with TRBJ2-1; 13 nucleotides match TRBD2. Germline values: CDR1 DFQATT, CDR2 SNEGSKA (reference sequence). The length of the CDR3 is 15 residues. V lost 3 bases and J lost 9; bases outside the gene matches: 8. The CDR3 here is CSARDVGLAGLEQFF. CDR3 sequence (DNA): TGCAGTGCTAGGGACGTGGGACTAGCGGGACTTGAGCAGTTCTTC.

The V call is TRBV5-1, the J call TRBJ2-2; D is uncertain. V was clipped by 4 bases and J by 0 bases, with 7 bases between them. This CDR3 has 14 amino acids. Germline CDR1 is SGHRS and CDR2 is YFSETQ. For the CDR3, the DNA is TGCGCCAGCAGCCCCCTAGCGAACACCGGGGAGCTGTTTTTT. Encoded protein: CASSPLANTGELFF.

V usage is TRBV2 and J usage is TRBJ2-3; D ambiguous. Germline CDR1 reads SNHLY; CDR2 reads FYNNEI. Trimming pared 5 bases from V and 0 bases from J, leaving 12 bases between. The CDR3 runs 15 residues. DNA for the CDR3: TGTGCCAGCAGTACCGACGGGCTAAGCACAGATACGCAGTATTTT. Translation: CASSTDGLSTDTQYF.

The chain links TRBV18 to TRBJ2-5; no reliable D call. This CDR3 contains 14 residues. V gave up 2 bases and J gave up 1 base, with 8 bases separating them. The V gene's germline CDR1 is KGHSH and CDR2 LQKENI. Here the CDR3 reads CASSPRPAQETQYF. CDR3 coding DNA: TGTGCCAGCTCACCAAGGCCAGCCCAAGAGACCCAGTACTTC.

This clonotype was detected many times. The chain combines TRBV28 with TRBJ1-6; D perhaps matches TRBD1 (6 bases). CDR3 length equals 14 residues. Looked up from germline, CDR1 is MDHEN and CDR2 is SYDVKM. The germline V and J ends were trimmed by 6 bases and 7 bases, with 13 bases remaining between them. The CDR3 DNA follows: TGTGCCAGCAGCGGGACAATTCTAAATTCACCCCTCCACTTT. Its protein is CASSGTILNSPLHF.

The rearrangement joins TRBV20-1 to TRBJ2-2, with D perhaps TRBD1 or TRBD2 (5 bases each). With 0 bases removed from V and 5 bases from J, the gap between germline ends came to 19 bases. There are 17 residues in the CDR3. Germline values: CDR1 DFQATT, CDR2 SNEGSKA (reference sequence). In DNA, the CDR3 is TGCAGTGCTAGAGATATCAAGGTCGGGACCAGGACCGGGGAGCTGTTTTTT. Protein: CSARDIKVGTRTGELFF.

This clonotype was seen more than once but under ten times. The chain joins TRBV7-9 to TRBJ2-5; 8 bases line up with TRBD1. Germline V gene lookup returns CDR1 SEHNR and CDR2 FQNEAQ (reference sequence). V trimming: 5 bases; J trimming: 3 bases; junction bases outside the gene matches: 8. The CDR3 is made up of 15 amino acids. CDR3 nucleotides: TGTGCCAGCAGCCCGGGACAGGAGCATAAAGAGACCCAGTACTTC. Residues: CASSPGQEHKETQYF.

This clonotype was found many times. The DNA for the CDR3 is TGTGCCAGCTCGCTCGGATACGGGACTGTCTCCTACGAGCAGTACTTC. Its protein is CASSLGYGTVSYEQYF. The V call is TRBV18, the J call TRBJ2-7; a weak D match, TRBD2 (6 bases). The V end was cut by 6 bases, the J end by 0 bases, with 18 bases between. The CDR3 sequence is 16 residues long. Germline CDR1 reads KGHSH; CDR2 reads LQKENI.

CDR3 nucleotides: TGCAGTGCTAGAGAGGACTTAGATCAGCCCCAGCATTTT. Amino acid sequence: CSAREDLDQPQHF. The chain couples TRBV20-1 to TRBJ1-5; D gene ambiguous. V dropped 0 bases and J dropped 5 bases, with 8 bases sitting between them. Germline V gene data show CDR1 as DFQATT and CDR2 as SNEGSKA (reference sequence). This CDR3 has 13 amino acids.

The rearrangement uses TRBV29-1 and TRBJ1-1; D unclear. The CDR3 is 15 residues long. Germline V gene sequence: CDR1 SQVTM, CDR2 ANQGSEA. Trimming took off 6 bases at V and 0 bases at J, with 17 bases between the two ends. The CDR3 sequence is CSVTPQETLNTEAFF. CDR3 bases: TGCAGCGTAACCCCCCAGGAGACCTTGAACACTGAAGCTTTCTTT.

This clonotype came up many times. The chain is built from TRBV6-4 and TRBJ2-3; tentative D call: TRBD2 (5 bases). V lost 3 bases to trimming and J lost 5 bases, with 12 bases between them. The CDR3 covers 14 residues. Germline V gene data show CDR1 as MRHNA and CDR2 as SNTAGT. CDR3 in amino acids: CASSERGPGDTQYF. The CDR3 DNA sequence: TGTGCCAGCAGTGAACGGGGTCCGGGAGATACGCAGTATTTT.

The CDR3 DNA reads as TGCAGTGCTAGAGATGCGGGACCTCCTTCGAATGAGCAGTTCTTC. As protein: CSARDAGPPSNEQFF. V is TRBV20-1 and J is TRBJ2-1; D may be TRBD2 (6 bases). The germline V and J ends were trimmed by 0 bases and 7 bases, with 16 bases remaining between them. Germline V gives CDR1 DFQATT, CDR2 SNEGSKA (reference sequence). The CDR3 is made up of 15 amino acids.

This clonotype was observed a handful of times. Here the CDR3 DNA reads TGTGCCAGCAGCCGGCTGGGAGTATTCACCGAGCAGTACTTC. It yields the protein CASSRLGVFTEQYF. The genes are TRBV7-8 and TRBJ2-7, with D perhaps TRBD2 (5 bases). The CDR3 is 14 residues long. Germline CDR1 is SGHVS and CDR2 is FQNEAQ. Between the trimmed V and J ends, which lost 5 bases and 6 bases, there was a span of 17 bases.

At least ten counts were recorded for this clonotype. DNA of the CDR3: TGTGCCAGCAGTGCCGGGGCGGACACTGAAGCTTTCTTT. It encodes CASSAGADTEAFF. This chain uses TRBV2 with TRBJ1-1; tentative D call: TRBD1 (5 bases). The CDR3 totals 13 residues. Trimming left V 4 bases short and J 3 bases short, with 9 bases between. CDR1 and CDR2 from the germline V gene are SNHLY and FYNNEI. Supplemented by reference TRBV2 and TRBJ1-1, the full variable domain reads EPEVTQTPSHQVTQMGQEVILRCVPISNHLYFYWYRQILGQKVEFLVSFYNNEISEKSEIFDDQFSVERPDGSNFTLKIRSTKLEDSAMYFCASSAGADTEAFFGQGTRLTVV.

Concerning this clonotype itself: An end of the junction differs from the germline gene, which may be a read error. This chain uses TRBV28 with TRBJ2-2, with D perhaps matching TRBD2 (5 bases). The germline V gene encodes CDR1 MDHEN and CDR2 SYDVKM. This CDR3 is 14 amino acids long. The CDR3 here is CASSFTVNTGEPFF. The CDR3 nucleotides read TGTGCCAGCAGTTTCACAGTTAACACCGGGGAGCCGTTTTTT.

This clonotype was detected a few times. The chain employs TRBV5-4 and TRBJ2-1; D may be TRBD1 or TRBD2 (7 bases each). V was cut by 4 bases and J by 7 bases, with 21 bases left in between. CDR3 length equals 16 residues. In germline, CDR1 is SGHNT, CDR2 YYREEE (reference sequence). This CDR3 is CASSPGGGGDINEQFF. CDR3 nucleotide sequence: TGTGCCAGCAGCCCCGGGGGAGGGGGCGATATTAATGAGCAGTTCTTC. The full variable domain, its missing parts supplied by reference TRBV5-4 and TRBJ2-1, is ETGVTQSPTHLIKTRGQQVTLRCSSQSGHNTVSWYQQALGQGPQFIFQYYREEENGRGNFPPRFSGLQFPNYSSELNVNALELDDSALYLCASSPGGGGDINEQFFGPGTRLTVL.

In its sample, this clonotype was seen a few times. The rearrangement links TRBV5-4 to TRBJ2-1, with a weak D call TRBD2 (5 bases). Germline V gene sequence: CDR1 SGHNT, CDR2 YYREEE (reference sequence). The CDR3 loop spans 14 amino acids. V was pared by 1 base and J by 0 bases, with 5 bases between. The CDR3 bases are TGTGCCAGCAGCTTGAGCGGCTCCTACAATGAGCAGTTCTTC. It translates to CASSLSGSYNEQFF.

This clonotype appeared many times. J is TRBJ1-5 and V is TRBV12-3 or TRBV12-4; D not resolved. This CDR3 contains 14 residues. V lost 6 bases and J 2 bases, leaving 11 bases between the germline ends. The CDR3 DNA reads as TGTGCCAGCAGGCCACAAGGAGGCAATCAGCCCCAGCATTTT. Its protein product is CASRPQGGNQPQHF.

This chain uses TRBV23-1 with TRBJ2-7; D is uncertain. TRBV23-1 falls under the ORF class, with uncertain function. V lost 0 bases and J lost 0, with 15 bases in between. This CDR3 has 17 residues. DNA of the CDR3: TGCGCCAGCAGTCAATCTAAGGTTAGCCTCGACTCCTACGAGCAGTACTTC. Translation: CASSQSKVSLDSYEQYF.

CDR3 nucleotide sequence: TGCAGTGCTAGAAGAGGGACAGGCGGAGAGACCCAGTACTTC. Its protein product is CSARRGTGGETQYF. The chain couples TRBV20-1 to TRBJ2-5; 8 bases are a match to TRBD1. The V gene end was trimmed by 2 bases and the J gene end by 4 bases; junction bases not matched to a gene: 6. Germline V gives CDR1 DFQATT, CDR2 SNEGSKA (reference sequence). The CDR3 length is 14 residues.

There are a few counts of this clonotype. The J gene is TRBJ2-7, the V gene TRBV7-2; 7 nucleotides line up with TRBD2. Germline-derived CDR1 and CDR2 are SGHTA and FQGNSA. With V trimmed by 8 bases and J by 4 bases, 5 bases remained unmatched. CDR3 length: 12 amino acids. CDR3 region: CASGSGGYEQYF. In nucleotides, the CDR3 is TGTGCCAGCGGGTCGGGGGGATACGAGCAGTACTTC.

This clonotype came up a few times. This sequence joins TRBV15 and TRBJ1-1, with TRBD1 as a possible D gene (5 bases). Looked up from germline, CDR1 is LNHNV and CDR2 is YYDKDF (reference sequence). Trimming shortened V by 8 bases and J by 5 bases, and 12 bases separated the two germline ends. The length of the CDR3 is 12 residues. CDR3 amino acids: CATPGRGTEAFF. The CDR3, as DNA: TGTGCCACCCCGGGCCGGGGGACTGAAGCTTTCTTT.

The sample holds many counts of this clonotype. The V call is TRBV7-9, the J call TRBJ2-5; D not certain. The CDR3 is 12 residues long. Between the trimmed V and J ends, which lost 2 bases and 0 bases, there was a span of 1 base. Germline V gene lookup returns CDR1 SEHNR and CDR2 FQNEAQ (reference sequence). In DNA, the CDR3 is TGTGCCAGCAGCTTAAACCAAGAGACCCAGTACTTC. Protein: CASSLNQETQYF.

This clonotype has a handful of counts. V is TRBV29-1 and J is TRBJ2-4; TRBD2 aligns across 14 bases. After removal of 4 bases from V and 12 bases from J, the junction contained 14 bases not matched to a gene. Germline V gives CDR1 SQVTM, CDR2 ANQGSEA. CDR3 length: 16 amino acids. The CDR3 sequence is CSVAGTSGSAGGTQYF. The CDR3 bases are TGCAGCGTTGCTGGGACTAGCGGGAGTGCTGGGGGAACTCAGTACTTC.

This clonotype was recorded a few times. The rearrangement links TRBV29-1 to TRBJ2-3; 10 bases agree with TRBD2. Per germline, CDR1 SQVTM and CDR2 ANQGSEA. The CDR3 sequence is 14 residues long. Trimming cost V 3 bases and J 4 bases; bases outside gene matches: 4. The CDR3 nucleotides read TGCAGCGTTGAGGCTAGCGGGAGCTCAGATACGCAGTATTTT. Translation gives CSVEASGSSDTQYF.